Each of the 16 T cell receptor beta chains below was sequenced from the same sample in a study of Graves' ophthalmopathy and Graves' hyperthyroidism. Amplifying from RNA transcripts, the study obtained TCR beta CDR3 regions. The authors performed first-round RT-PCR with HTBI primers and then a second-round multiplex PCR. From the multiplex PCR reads, TCRdb called clonotypes with MiXCR, one entry per CDR3 protein. There are about 340,000 distinct CDR3 sequences in the sample; 15% to 20% occur only once, and around an eighth lies in the top ten. Source material: peripheral blood. The receptors derive from an adult man with Graves' ophthalmopathy.

This clonotype was observed many times. The J gene is TRBJ2-7, the V gene TRBV28, with TRBD1 as a possible D gene (5 bases). V dropped 6 bases and J dropped 2 bases, with 11 bases sitting between them. CDR1 is MDHEN and CDR2 is SYDVKM in the germline V gene. The CDR3 consists of 13 residues. CDR3 loop: CASRTDRPYEQYF. The CDR3 bases are TGTGCCAGCAGGACAGACCGTCCCTACGAGCAGTACTTC. Based on the CDR3 plus reference TRBV28 and TRBJ2-7, the full variable domain is DVKVTQSSRYLVKRTGEKVFLECVQDMDHENMFWYRQDPGLGLRLIYFSYDVKMKEKGDIPEGYSVSREKKERFSLILESASTNQTSMYLCASRTDRPYEQYFGPGTRLTVT.

The chain is built from TRBV6-2 or TRBV6-3 and TRBJ1-6; possible D gene TRBD1, 5 bases. Germline CDR1 and CDR2: MNHEY and SVGEGT. V was trimmed by 6 bases and J by 9 bases, leaving 9 bases between them. The CDR3 contains 12 residues. CDR3 sequence reads: CASRPGSSPLHF. As DNA, the CDR3 is TGTGCCAGCAGGCCAGGGTCTTCACCCCTCCACTTT.

This clonotype was detected many times. The chain carries TRBV5-1 and TRBJ1-1, with D perhaps matching TRBD1 (5 bases). Trimming took off 4 bases at V and 5 bases at J, with 18 bases between the two ends. CDR1 SGHRS and CDR2 YFSETQ come from the germline V gene. The CDR3 is made up of 15 amino acids. The CDR3 DNA sequence: TGCGCCAGCAGCCCGGCGGACGGGGGAGGAACTGAAGCTTTCTTT. Translation gives CASSPADGGGTEAFF.

The rearrangement uses TRBV28 and TRBJ2-7; 12 bases align to TRBD1. This CDR3 has 15 residues. CDR1 and CDR2 from the germline V gene are MDHEN and SYDVKM. J gave up 7 bases and V 5 bases, and 9 bases lay outside the gene matches. This CDR3 reads CASSAPGQGALEQYF. CDR3 DNA: TGTGCCAGCAGTGCGCCGGGACAGGGGGCGCTTGAGCAGTACTTC.

V and J are TRBV6-2 or TRBV6-3 and TRBJ2-2; D gene uncertain. V lost 6 bases and J lost 2, with 10 bases in between. The CDR3 covers 14 residues. In germline, CDR1 is MNHEY, CDR2 SVGEGT. The CDR3 region is CASRGEPNTGELFF. The CDR3 DNA reads as TGTGCCAGCAGGGGTGAACCAAACACCGGGGAGCTGTTTTTT.

This clonotype occurred many times. The V gene is TRBV4-2, the J gene TRBJ2-7; 7 bases match TRBD2. This CDR3 spans 15 amino acids. Germline V CDR1 and CDR2: LGHNA, YNFKEQ. The V gene end was trimmed by 1 base and the J gene end by 3 bases; junction bases not matched to a gene: 6. CDR3 sequence reads: CASSQGGPGGYEQYF. The DNA for the CDR3 is TGTGCCAGCAGCCAAGGGGGTCCGGGGGGCTACGAGCAGTACTTC.

The chain uses TRBV15 and TRBJ2-7; 13 nucleotides align to TRBD2. The ends lost 0 bases at V and 4 bases at J; junction bases unmatched: 12. The CDR3 extends over 19 amino acids. Germline CDR1 reads LNHNV; CDR2 reads YYDKDF (reference sequence). CDR3 sequence: CATSRETRRVTSGRYEQYF. In DNA, the CDR3 is TGTGCCACCAGCAGAGAAACCCGTAGGGTGACTAGCGGGAGGTACGAGCAGTACTTC.

In its sample, this clonotype was seen many times. The rearrangement uses TRBV28 and TRBJ2-5; the D gene is possibly TRBD2 (6 bases). Trimming removed 3 bases from V and 1 base from J, with 15 bases in between. The germline V gene has CDR1 MDHEN and CDR2 SYDVKM. The CDR3 consists of 16 residues. CDR3 sequence (DNA): TGTGCCAGCAGTTTGGCTGGGGCGGGGACCCAAGAGACCCAGTACTTC. Protein product: CASSLAGAGTQETQYF.

This clonotype was detected ten times or more. V gene TRBV6-1 combines with J gene TRBJ2-7; 7 nucleotides match TRBD1. Germline V lookup: CDR1 MNHNS, CDR2 SASEGT. Trimming took 2 bases from V and 3 from J; bases not matched to a gene: 13. The CDR3 covers 17 residues. This CDR3 is CASSESPGTVGRYEQYF. The CDR3 DNA follows: TGTGCCAGCAGTGAAAGTCCCGGGACAGTTGGCCGCTACGAGCAGTACTTC.

This chain uses TRBV30 with TRBJ1-5; the D gene is possibly TRBD1 (6 bases). Germline V lookup: CDR1 GTSNPN, CDR2 SVGIG (reference sequence). This CDR3 is built from 17 residues. V lost 0 bases and J 0 bases, leaving 15 bases between the germline ends. Here the CDR3 DNA reads TGTGCCTGGAGTGTATCCAGGGGCCCCTTTAGCAATCAGCCCCAGCATTTT. As protein: CAWSVSRGPFSNQPQHF.

This clonotype was seen ten or more times. The CDR3 spells CASSYNVNTEAFF. DNA of the CDR3: TGTGCCAGCAGTTATAATGTGAACACTGAAGCTTTCTTT. This chain uses TRBV6-5 with TRBJ1-1; D remains ambiguous. The CDR3 is 13 amino acids. V was pared by 3 bases and J by 0 bases, with 5 bases between. Germline V lookup: CDR1 MNHEY, CDR2 SVGAGI.

In this sample, this clonotype turned up many times. The V gene is TRBV6-7, the J gene TRBJ2-5, with D uncertain. TRBV6-7 is reported as an ORF; its role is uncertain. This CDR3 region has 15 residues. Trimming removed 0 bases at V and 1 base at J, with 9 bases between. The CDR3 loop reads CASSYSRQIQETQYF. The CDR3 bases are TGTGCCAGCAGTTACTCGAGGCAGATCCAAGAGACCCAGTACTTC.

This clonotype was seen ten or more times. V is TRBV9 and J is TRBJ2-5; 7 bases fit TRBD1. This CDR3 contains 16 residues. The germline V gene has CDR1 SGDLS and CDR2 YYNGEE. V lost 3 bases, J lost 1 base, and 9 bases stayed unmatched. Here the CDR3 reads CASSAAGTVPQETQYF. CDR3 DNA: TGTGCCAGCAGCGCCGCCGGGACAGTACCCCAAGAGACCCAGTACTTC.

This clonotype was observed at least ten times. The gene calls are TRBV7-8 and TRBJ1-1; 11 nucleotides match TRBD1. Germline-derived CDR1 and CDR2 are SGHVS and FQNEAQ. The V segment lost 5 bases and the J segment 3 bases; nucleotides outside the gene matches: 17. The CDR3 is 19 residues long. CDR3 loop: CASSPSTDRDRGFHTEAFF. The CDR3 DNA reads as TGTGCCAGCAGCCCAAGTACTGACCGGGACAGGGGGTTTCACACTGAAGCTTTCTTT.

The chain combines TRBV29-1 with TRBJ2-7, with 10 bases lining up with TRBD2. The length of the CDR3 is 13 residues. CDR1 is SQVTM, CDR2 ANQGSEA, per germline. The V segment lost 4 bases and the J segment 7 bases; nucleotides outside the gene matches: 7. CDR3 nucleotide sequence: TGCAGCGTTGGGGAGCGGGAGGGTGGAGAGCAGTACTTC. Amino acid sequence: CSVGEREGGEQYF.

This clonotype was counted ten times or more. The chain carries TRBV25-1 and TRBJ2-7; 7 bases are a match to TRBD1. CDR1 is MGHDK and CDR2 is SYGVNS in the germline V gene. Germline trimming cut 6 bases from V and 5 bases from J; bases unmatched to any gene: 10. The CDR3 is made up of 14 amino acids. The DNA of the CDR3 is TGTGCCAGCAGGGCAAGGGGGCCCGGGGACGAGCAGTACTTC. It codes for CASRARGPGDEQYF.